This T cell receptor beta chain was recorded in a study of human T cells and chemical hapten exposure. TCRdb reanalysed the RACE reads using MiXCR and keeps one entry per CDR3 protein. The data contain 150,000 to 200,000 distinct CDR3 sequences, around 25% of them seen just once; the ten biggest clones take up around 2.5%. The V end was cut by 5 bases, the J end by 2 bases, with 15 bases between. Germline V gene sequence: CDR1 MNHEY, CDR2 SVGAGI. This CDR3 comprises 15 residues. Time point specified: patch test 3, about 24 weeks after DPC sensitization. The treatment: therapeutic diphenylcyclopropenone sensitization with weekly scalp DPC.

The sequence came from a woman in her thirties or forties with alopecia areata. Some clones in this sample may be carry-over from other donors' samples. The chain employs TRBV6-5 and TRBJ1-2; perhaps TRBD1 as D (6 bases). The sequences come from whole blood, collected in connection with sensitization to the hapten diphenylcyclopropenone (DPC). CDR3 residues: CASSPDRGGNYGYTF. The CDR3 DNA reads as TGTGCCAGCAGTCCGGACAGAGGAGGAAACTATGGCTACACCTTC.